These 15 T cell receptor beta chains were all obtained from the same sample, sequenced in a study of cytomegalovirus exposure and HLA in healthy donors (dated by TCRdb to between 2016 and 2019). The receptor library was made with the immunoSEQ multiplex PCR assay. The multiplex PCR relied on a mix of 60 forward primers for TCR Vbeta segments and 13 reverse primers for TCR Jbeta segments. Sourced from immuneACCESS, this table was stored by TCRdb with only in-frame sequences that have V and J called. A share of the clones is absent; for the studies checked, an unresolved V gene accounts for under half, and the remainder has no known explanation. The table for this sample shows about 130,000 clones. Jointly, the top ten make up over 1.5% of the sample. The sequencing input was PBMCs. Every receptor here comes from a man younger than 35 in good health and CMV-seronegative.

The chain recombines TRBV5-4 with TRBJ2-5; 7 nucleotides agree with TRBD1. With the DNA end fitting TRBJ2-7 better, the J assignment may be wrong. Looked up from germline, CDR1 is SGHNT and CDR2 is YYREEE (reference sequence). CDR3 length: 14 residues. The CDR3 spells CASSLWTGGYEQYF. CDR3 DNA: TGTGCCAGCAGCTTGTGGACAGGTGGCTACGAGCAGTACTTC.

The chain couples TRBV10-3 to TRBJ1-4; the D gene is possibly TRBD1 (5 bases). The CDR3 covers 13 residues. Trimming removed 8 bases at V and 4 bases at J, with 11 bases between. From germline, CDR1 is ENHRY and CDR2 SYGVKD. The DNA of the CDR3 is TGTGCCATCTGCAAGGGACTTAATGAAAAACTGTTTTTT. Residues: CAICKGLNEKLFF.

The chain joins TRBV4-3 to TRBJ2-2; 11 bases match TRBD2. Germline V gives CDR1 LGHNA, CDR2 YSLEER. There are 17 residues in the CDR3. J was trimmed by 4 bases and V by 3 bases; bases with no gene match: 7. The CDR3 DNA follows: TGCGCCAGCAGCCAGTTACTAGCGGGGGTTCCCACCGGGGAGCTGTTTTTT. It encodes CASSQLLAGVPTGELFF.

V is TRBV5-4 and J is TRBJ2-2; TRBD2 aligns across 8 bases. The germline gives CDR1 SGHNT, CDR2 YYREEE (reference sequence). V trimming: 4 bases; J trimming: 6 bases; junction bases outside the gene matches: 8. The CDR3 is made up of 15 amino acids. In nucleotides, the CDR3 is TGTGCCAGCAGCCCGATTAGCGGGGTCCCCGGGGAGCTGTTTTTT. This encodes CASSPISGVPGELFF.

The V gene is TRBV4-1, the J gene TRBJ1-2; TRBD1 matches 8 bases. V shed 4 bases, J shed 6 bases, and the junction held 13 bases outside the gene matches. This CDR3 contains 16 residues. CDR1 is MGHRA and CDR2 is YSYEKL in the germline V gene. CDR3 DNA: TGCGCCAGCAGCCTCCTGCGCCAGACAGGGGACCATGGCTACACCTTC. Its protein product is CASSLLRQTGDHGYTF.

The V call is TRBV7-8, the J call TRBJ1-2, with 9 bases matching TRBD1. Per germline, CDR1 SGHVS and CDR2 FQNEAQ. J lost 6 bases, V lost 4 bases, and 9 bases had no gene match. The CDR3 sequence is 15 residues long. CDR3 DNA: TGTGCCAGCAGCTCCTTAACAGGGGGCGCAGATGGCTACACCTTC. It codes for CASSSLTGGADGYTF.

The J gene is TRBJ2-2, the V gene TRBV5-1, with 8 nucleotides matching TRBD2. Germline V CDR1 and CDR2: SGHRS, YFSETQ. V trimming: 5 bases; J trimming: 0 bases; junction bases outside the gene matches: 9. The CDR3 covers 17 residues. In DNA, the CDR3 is TGCGCCAGCAGAAAGACTAGCGATGCGGCGAACACCGGGGAGCTGTTTTTT. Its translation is CASRKTSDAANTGELFF.

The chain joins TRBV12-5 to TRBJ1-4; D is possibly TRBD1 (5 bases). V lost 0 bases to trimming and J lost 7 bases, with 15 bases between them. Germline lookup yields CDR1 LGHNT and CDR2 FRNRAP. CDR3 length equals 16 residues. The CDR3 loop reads CASGLVQKGRSEKLFF. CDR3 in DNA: TGTGCTAGTGGTTTGGTACAAAAGGGGCGGAGTGAAAAACTGTTTTTT.

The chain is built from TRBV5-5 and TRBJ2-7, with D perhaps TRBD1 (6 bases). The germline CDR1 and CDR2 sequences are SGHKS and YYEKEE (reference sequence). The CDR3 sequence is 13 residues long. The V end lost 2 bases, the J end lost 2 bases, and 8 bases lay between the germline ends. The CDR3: CASSFHRAYEQYF. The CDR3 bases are TGTGCCAGCAGCTTTCACAGGGCCTACGAGCAGTACTTC.

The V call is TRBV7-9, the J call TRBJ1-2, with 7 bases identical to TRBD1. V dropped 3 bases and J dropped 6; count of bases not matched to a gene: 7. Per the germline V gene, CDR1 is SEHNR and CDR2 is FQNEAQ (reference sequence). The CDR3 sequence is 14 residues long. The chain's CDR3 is CASSLRQGVDGYTF. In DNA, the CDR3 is TGTGCCAGCAGCTTGAGACAGGGAGTAGATGGCTACACCTTC.

The CDR3, as DNA: TGTGCCAGCAGACCACCGGACAGGGGGGGAGAAGCTTTCTTT. Protein: CASRPPDRGGEAFF. The gene calls are TRBV6-5 and TRBJ1-1, with 10 positions matching TRBD1. The germline V gene encodes CDR1 MNHEY and CDR2 SVGAGI. The CDR3 contains 14 residues. V gave up 6 bases and J gave up 8 bases; unmatched junction bases: 9.

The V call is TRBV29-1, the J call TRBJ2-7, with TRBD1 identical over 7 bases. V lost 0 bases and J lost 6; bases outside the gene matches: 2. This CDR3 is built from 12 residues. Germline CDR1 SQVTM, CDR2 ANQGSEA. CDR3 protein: CSVEDGDSEQYF. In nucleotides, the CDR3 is TGCAGCGTTGAAGATGGGGACAGCGAGCAGTACTTC.

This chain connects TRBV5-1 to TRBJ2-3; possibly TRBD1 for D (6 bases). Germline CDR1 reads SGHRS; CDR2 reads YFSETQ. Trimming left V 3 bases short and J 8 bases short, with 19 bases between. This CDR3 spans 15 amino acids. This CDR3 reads CASSSRQAHQSTQYF. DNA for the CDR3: TGCGCCAGCAGCTCACGACAGGCTCATCAAAGTACGCAGTATTTT.

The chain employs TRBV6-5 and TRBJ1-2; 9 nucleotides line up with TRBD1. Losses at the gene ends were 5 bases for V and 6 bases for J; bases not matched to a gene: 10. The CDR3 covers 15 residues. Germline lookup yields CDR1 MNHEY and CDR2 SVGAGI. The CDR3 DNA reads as TGTGCCAGCAGTCCCGGGACAGGGAACCCGGATGGCTACACCTTC. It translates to CASSPGTGNPDGYTF.

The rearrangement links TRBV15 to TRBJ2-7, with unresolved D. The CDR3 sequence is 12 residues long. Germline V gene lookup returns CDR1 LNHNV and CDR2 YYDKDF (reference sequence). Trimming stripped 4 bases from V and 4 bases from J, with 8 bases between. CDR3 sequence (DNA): TGTGCCACCAGCAACTTGGTTTACGAGCAGTACTTC. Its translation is CATSNLVYEQYF. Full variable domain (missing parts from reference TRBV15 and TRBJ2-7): DAMVIQNPRYQVTQFGKPVTLSCSQTLNHNVMYWYQQKSSQAPKLLFHYYDKDFNNEADTPDNFQSRRPNTSFCFLDIRSPGLGDTAMYLCATSNLVYEQYFGPGTRLTVT.